Listed here are 31 T cell receptor beta chains from one sample, sequenced in a study of blood T cell repertoires in COVID-19. Sequenced by immunoSEQ multiplex PCR; TCRdb stores in-frame clones only, minus some. The sample carries 250,000 or so clones, nearly 90% recorded once. The source material was peripheral blood. All receptors come from a woman aged 60-70 years with COVID-19, enrolled during active disease.

This chain connects TRBV21-1 to TRBJ1-1; whether TRBD1, the table's D call, matches the DNA was not checked. TRBV21-1 is termed a pseudogene. This CDR3 is built from 19 residues. CDR3: CASSKGGGRQGTMNTEAFF. For the CDR3, the DNA is TGTGCCAGCAGCAAAGGAGGCGGGAGACAGGGGACGATGAACACTGAAGCTTTCTTT.

The genes are TRBV6-2 or TRBV6-3 and TRBJ1-5, with D possibly TRBD1 on 5 matching bases. The V end was cut by 0 bases, the J end by 4 bases, with 13 bases between. Germline V gives CDR1 MNHEY, CDR2 SVGEGT. The CDR3 has 16 residues. CDR3 loop: CASSYSYTGSNQPQHF. In DNA form, the CDR3 reads TGTGCCAGCAGTTACTCGTATACAGGTTCTAATCAGCCCCAGCATTTT.

This sequence joins TRBV18 and TRBJ2-1; TRBD2 agrees at 8 bases. Germline loops: CDR1 KGHSH, CDR2 LQKENI. Trimming took 5 bases from V and 4 from J; bases not matched to a gene: 7. This CDR3 has 15 residues. For the CDR3, the DNA is TGTGCCAGCTCAAGGAGCGGGGGCCTTTACAATGAGCAGTTCTTC. Protein: CASSRSGGLYNEQFF. The entire variable domain, with the rest obtained from reference TRBV18 and TRBJ2-1, is as follows: NAGVMQNPRHLVRRRGQEARLRCSPMKGHSHVYWYRQLPEEGLKFMVYLQKENIIDESGMPKERFSAEFPKEGPSILRIQQVVRGDSAAYFCASSRSGGLYNEQFFGPGTRLTVL.

The chain couples TRBV5-8 to TRBJ1-1, with a possible D match to TRBD1 (6 bases). The CDR3 sequence is 15 residues long. CDR1 and CDR2 (germline): SGHTS, YDEGEE. Trimming pared 4 bases from V and 1 base from J, leaving 14 bases between. The CDR3: CASSPRGRENTEAFF. The DNA for the CDR3 is TGTGCCAGCAGCCCTAGGGGGAGGGAGAACACTGAAGCTTTCTTT.

This chain connects TRBV6-2 or TRBV6-3 to TRBJ1-1; TRBD1 matches 11 bases. Germline-derived CDR1 and CDR2 are MNHEY and SVGEGT. This CDR3 region has 15 residues. Trimming cost V 2 bases and J 8 bases; bases outside gene matches: 7. The CDR3 spells CASSYDRTGGREAFF. CDR3 bases: TGTGCCAGCAGTTACGATAGGACAGGGGGCCGGGAAGCTTTCTTT.

The J gene is TRBJ1-3, the V gene TRBV6-1; no clear D gene. V dropped 3 bases and J dropped 4 bases, with 13 bases sitting between them. The CDR3 is 15 residues long. The germline V gene has CDR1 MNHNS and CDR2 SASEGT. CDR3 sequence reads: CASSDLPGLGNTIYF. In DNA form, the CDR3 reads TGTGCCAGCAGTGATCTCCCAGGCCTGGGAAACACCATATATTTT.

This CDR3 reads CASSRQKYYGYTF. The CDR3 bases are TGTGCCAGCAGCCGACAGAAATACTATGGCTACACCTTC. This chain joins TRBV7-2 and TRBJ1-2, with D possibly TRBD1 on 5 matching bases. The CDR3 contains 13 residues. Trimming pared 5 bases from V and 3 bases from J, leaving 10 bases between. CDR1 SGHTA and CDR2 FQGNSA come from the germline V gene.

V usage is TRBV18 and J usage is TRBJ2-7, with 8 bases matching TRBD1. From germline, CDR1 is KGHSH and CDR2 LQKENI. V gave up 3 bases and J gave up 2 bases; unmatched junction bases: 9. The CDR3 length is 16 residues. CDR3: CASSPPLGQGPYEQYF. Here the CDR3 DNA reads TGTGCCAGCTCACCCCCCCTTGGACAGGGCCCCTACGAGCAGTACTTC.

This chain connects TRBV6-6 to TRBJ2-2; TRBD2 matches at 7 bases. J was trimmed by 1 base and V by 5 bases; bases with no gene match: 10. CDR3 length: 17 residues. The V gene's germline CDR1 is MNHNY and CDR2 SVGAGI (reference sequence). Written as DNA, the CDR3 is TGTGCCAGCAGTAGATCCCGTGGGAGGGGGAACACCGGGGAGCTGTTTTTT. It translates to CASSRSRGRGNTGELFF.

J is TRBJ2-7 and V is TRBV15, with 10 nucleotides matching TRBD1. The CDR3 spans 19 residues. V was clipped by 0 bases and J by 0 bases; unmatched bases: 11. The germline gives CDR1 LNHNV, CDR2 YYDKDF (reference sequence). The CDR3 spells CATSRDRGTGAPSSYEQYF. The CDR3 DNA reads as TGTGCCACCAGCAGAGATCGAGGGACAGGGGCTCCCAGCTCCTACGAGCAGTACTTC. Based on the CDR3 plus reference TRBV15 and TRBJ2-7, the full variable domain is DAMVIQNPRYQVTQFGKPVTLSCSQTLNHNVMYWYQQKSSQAPKLLFHYYDKDFNNEADTPDNFQSRRPNTSFCFLDIRSPGLGDTAMYLCATSRDRGTGAPSSYEQYFGPGTRLTVT.

This chain links TRBV4-3 with TRBJ1-1; D possibly corresponds to TRBD1 (5 bases). The germline gives CDR1 LGHNA, CDR2 YSLEER. The CDR3 has 13 residues. The V end was cut by 2 bases, the J end by 3 bases, with 7 bases between. CDR3 loop: CASSQTRDTEAFF. Here the CDR3 DNA reads TGCGCCAGCAGCCAAACCAGGGACACTGAAGCTTTCTTT.

The chain carries TRBV9 and TRBJ2-5; TRBD2 agrees at 9 bases. Germline V CDR1 and CDR2: SGDLS, YYNGEE. The CDR3 consists of 15 residues. V shed 1 base and J 7 bases; nucleotides not matched to a gene: 8. The CDR3 here is CASSVSSGGFGTQYF. The DNA of the CDR3 is TGTGCCAGCAGCGTATCAAGCGGGGGGTTCGGGACCCAGTACTTC.

The CDR3 DNA sequence: TGTGCCAGCAGACCCAGGACAGGGACTTCCACTGAAGCTTTCTTT. Translated, it gives CASRPRTGTSTEAFF. The gene calls are TRBV5-4 and TRBJ1-1, with TRBD1 matching 8 bases. The CDR3 is 15 amino acids. V was clipped by 5 bases and J by 4 bases; unmatched bases: 10. Looked up from germline, CDR1 is SGHNT and CDR2 is YYREEE (reference sequence).

CDR3 in amino acids: CASSFQGGAGYNEQFF. DNA of the CDR3: TGTGCCAGCAGCTTCCAGGGCGGAGCGGGGTACAATGAGCAGTTCTTC. The chain couples TRBV7-3 to TRBJ2-1; 7 positions match TRBD2. This CDR3 contains 16 residues. Germline V gives CDR1 SGHTA, CDR2 FQGTGA. After removal of 3 bases from V and 4 bases from J, the junction contained 9 bases not matched to a gene.

The V call is TRBV7-9, the J call TRBJ1-5; possibly TRBD1 for D (6 bases). CDR1 is SEHNR and CDR2 is FQNEAQ in the germline V gene (reference sequence). This CDR3 is built from 13 residues. Between the trimmed V and J ends, which lost 9 bases and 3 bases, there was a span of 12 bases. In DNA form, the CDR3 reads TGTGCCAGTCAGACAGGAGTCAATCAGCCCCAGCATTTT. It codes for CASQTGVNQPQHF.

The chain has TRBV6-2 or TRBV6-3 and TRBJ2-3, with 11 bases that match TRBD2. This CDR3 comprises 16 residues. V was clipped by 4 bases and J by 2 bases; unmatched bases: 5. Germline lookup yields CDR1 MNHEY and CDR2 SVGEGT. DNA for the CDR3: TGTGCCAGCAGTTCAGTAGCGGGGGGGAACACAGATACGCAGTATTTT. Translating it yields CASSSVAGGNTDTQYF.

The rearrangement joins TRBV27 to TRBJ2-1; TRBD2 is a possible D gene (6 bases). The CDR3 is 16 residues long. Trimming took 3 bases from V and 4 from J, leaving 16 bases between them. CDR1 and CDR2 (germline): MNHEY, SMNVEV (reference sequence). CDR3 loop: CASSFTIGGAYNEQFF. CDR3 DNA sequence: TGTGCCAGCAGTTTTACGATAGGAGGGGCATACAATGAGCAGTTCTTC.

The chain combines TRBV12-3 or TRBV12-4 with TRBJ2-1; D possibly corresponds to TRBD1 (5 bases). The CDR3 sequence is 12 residues long. Trimming shortened V by 5 bases and J by 8 bases, and 10 bases separated the two germline ends. CDR3 region: CASSLRRDEQFF. The DNA for the CDR3 is TGTGCCAGCAGTCTCCGCAGGGATGAGCAGTTCTTC.

The chain links TRBV7-9 to TRBJ1-5; 8 nucleotides agree with TRBD1. CDR1 and CDR2 (germline): SEHNR, FQNEAQ (reference sequence). This CDR3 is built from 15 residues. Trimming cost V 3 bases and J 6 bases; bases outside gene matches: 7. DNA for the CDR3: TGTGCCAGCAGCTTTGGCGGGACAGGATCTCAGCCCCAGCATTTT. Its protein is CASSFGGTGSQPQHF. Based on the CDR3 plus reference TRBV7-9 and TRBJ1-5, the full variable domain is DTGVSQNPRHKITKRGQNVTFRCDPISEHNRLYWYRQTLGQGPEFLTYFQNEAQLEKSRLLSDRFSAERPKGSFSTLEIQRTEQGDSAMYLCASSFGGTGSQPQHFGDGTRLSIL.

The chain carries TRBV5-1 and TRBJ1-4; D is perhaps TRBD1 (5 bases). The CDR3 extends over 16 amino acids. The germline gives CDR1 SGHRS, CDR2 YFSETQ. With 4 bases removed from V and 6 bases from J, the gap between germline ends came to 19 bases. CDR3 residues: CASSPARQGGYEKLFF. The CDR3 DNA is TGCGCCAGCAGCCCGGCGCGCCAGGGAGGATATGAAAAACTGTTTTTT.

The chain has TRBV10-2 and TRBJ1-5, with TRBD1 matching 7 bases. CDR1 is WSHSY, CDR2 SAAADI, per germline. This CDR3 spans 15 amino acids. V dropped 2 bases and J dropped 1; count of bases not matched to a gene: 2. This CDR3 is CASSEDRDSNQPQHF. The CDR3 DNA reads TGCGCCAGCAGTGAGGACAGGGACAGCAATCAGCCCCAGCATTTT.

V usage is TRBV5-8 and J usage is TRBJ2-5; 8 bases fit TRBD2. V lost 2 bases, J lost 2 bases, and 8 bases stayed unmatched. The CDR3 runs 16 residues. Germline CDR1 is SGHTS and CDR2 is YDEGEE. This CDR3 is CASSFGGGRGQETQYF. In nucleotides, the CDR3 is TGTGCCAGCAGCTTCGGCGGGGGGAGGGGTCAAGAGACCCAGTACTTC. The full variable domain, in which reference TRBV5-8 and TRBJ2-5 provide the parts outside the CDR3, is EAGVTQSPTHLIKTRGQQATLRCSPISGHTSVYWYQQALGLGLQFLLWYDEGEERNRGNFPPRFSGRQFPNYSSELNVNALELEDSALYLCASSFGGGRGQETQYFGPGTRLLVL.

The chain is built from TRBV11-2 and TRBJ1-1; D is possibly TRBD1 (5 bases). Deletions cut 1 base from V and 1 base from J, with 13 bases between. Germline CDR1 SGHAT, CDR2 FQNNGV. CDR3 length: 16 amino acids. For the CDR3, the DNA is TGTGCCAGCAGCTTAGTCCAGGGCGCAGCGAACACTGAAGCTTTCTTT. As protein: CASSLVQGAANTEAFF.

The chain recombines TRBV4-3 with TRBJ2-3; D is perhaps TRBD1 (5 bases). The CDR3 totals 18 residues. Germline values: CDR1 LGHNA, CDR2 YSLEER. Trimming took 0 bases from V and 2 from J, leaving 18 bases between them. CDR3 in DNA: TGCGCCAGCAGCCAAGAACCTTCTTCGGACACTTACACAGATACGCAGTATTTT. It yields the protein CASSQEPSSDTYTDTQYF.

This clone was counted ten times or more. The V gene is TRBV5-4, the J gene TRBJ1-2; TRBD1 might be the D (6 bases). Trimming removed 1 base at V and 4 bases at J, with 11 bases between. The CDR3 contains 14 residues. Germline V lookup: CDR1 SGHNT, CDR2 YYREEE (reference sequence). As DNA, the CDR3 is TGTGCCAGCAGCTTGCCCGACAGGAGCTATGGCTACACCTTC. Amino acids: CASSLPDRSYGYTF.

V usage is TRBV2 and J usage is TRBJ1-2; TRBD1 is a possible D gene (5 bases). V lost 3 bases and J 8 bases, leaving 16 bases between the germline ends. This CDR3 has 14 residues. Germline CDR1 reads SNHLY; CDR2 reads FYNNEI. CDR3 protein: CASSEVVQGQGYTF. The CDR3 DNA is TGTGCCAGCAGTGAGGTCGTTCAGGGTCAGGGCTACACCTTC.

The CDR3 reads CASSEFDRTDTQYF. For the CDR3, the DNA is TGTGCCAGCAGTGAATTCGACAGGACAGATACGCAGTATTTT. The chain combines TRBV6-1 with TRBJ2-3, with D possibly being TRBD1 (6 bases). V was shortened by 2 bases and J by 3 bases, with 9 bases between the two germline ends. The length of the CDR3 is 14 residues. The germline V gene encodes CDR1 MNHNS and CDR2 SASEGT.

This clone was found once. The rearrangement links TRBV20-1 to TRBJ1-3; D unresolved. The CDR3 is made up of 10 amino acids. Germline lookup yields CDR1 DFQATT and CDR2 SNEGSKA (reference sequence). The CDR3 DNA is TGCAGCGTCGGTGGAAACACCATATATTTT. Translation gives CSVGGNTIYF.

The J gene is TRBJ1-1, the V gene TRBV5-6, with D maybe TRBD1 (6 bases). This CDR3 spans 15 amino acids. The germline CDR1 and CDR2 sequences are SGHDT and YYEEEE. Trimming pared 1 base from V and 4 bases from J, leaving 14 bases between. The CDR3 loop is CASSLLGAGVTEAFF. The CDR3 nucleotides are TGTGCCAGCAGCTTGCTGGGGGCCGGAGTCACTGAAGCTTTCTTT.

The chain is built from TRBV11-3 and TRBJ2-1; perhaps TRBD2 as D (6 bases). V gave up 5 bases and J gave up 4 bases, with 9 bases separating them. The CDR3 extends over 13 amino acids. Looked up from germline, CDR1 is SGHNT and CDR2 is YENEEA. The CDR3 DNA follows: TGTGCCAGCAGCCAGCGGGCATACAATGAGCAGTTCTTC. Its translation is CASSQRAYNEQFF.

The chain links TRBV5-4 to TRBJ1-2, with 8 bases identical to TRBD1. Per germline, CDR1 SGHNT and CDR2 YYREEE (reference sequence). This CDR3 has 15 residues. The junction had 5 bases not matched to a gene; V was cut back by 0 bases and J by 4 bases. The CDR3 DNA reads as TGTGCCAGCAGCTTGGATCAGGGGGCGATCTATGGCTACACCTTC. Its protein is CASSLDQGAIYGYTF. Looking up the rest from reference TRBV5-4 and TRBJ1-2 gives the full variable domain: ETGVTQSPTHLIKTRGQQVTLRCSSQSGHNTVSWYQQALGQGPQFIFQYYREEENGRGNFPPRFSGLQFPNYSSELNVNALELDDSALYLCASSLDQGAIYGYTFGSGTRLTVV.